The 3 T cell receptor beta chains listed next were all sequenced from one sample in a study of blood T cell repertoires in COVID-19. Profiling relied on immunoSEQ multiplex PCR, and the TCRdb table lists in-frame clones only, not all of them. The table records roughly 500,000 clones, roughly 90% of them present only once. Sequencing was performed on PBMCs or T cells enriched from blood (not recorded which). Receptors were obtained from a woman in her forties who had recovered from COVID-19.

CDR3 sequence: CSARSSDLQYF. The CDR3 nucleotides are TGCAGTGCTAGATCGAGCGACCTACAGTACTTC. This chain connects TRBV20-1 to TRBJ2-7; D is unclear. Germline CDR1 reads DFQATT; CDR2 reads SNEGSKA (reference sequence). Trimming cost V 2 bases and J 10 bases, with 12 bases left between them. The CDR3 totals 11 residues.

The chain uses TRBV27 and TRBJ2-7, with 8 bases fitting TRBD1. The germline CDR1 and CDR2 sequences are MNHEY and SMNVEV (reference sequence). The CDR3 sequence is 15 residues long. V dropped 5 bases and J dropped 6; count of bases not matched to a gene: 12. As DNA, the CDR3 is TGTGCCAGCAGTATCAACCGACAGGGGATCGGCGAGCAGTACTTC. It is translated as CASSINRQGIGEQYF.

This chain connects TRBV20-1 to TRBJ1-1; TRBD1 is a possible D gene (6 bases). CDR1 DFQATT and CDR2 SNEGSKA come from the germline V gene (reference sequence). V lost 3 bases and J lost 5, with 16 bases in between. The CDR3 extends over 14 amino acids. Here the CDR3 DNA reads TGCAGTGCTAGTCCCCCGGACAGTTTTACTGAAGCTTTCTTT. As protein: CSASPPDSFTEAFF.